These 5 T cell receptor beta chains were sequenced from one sample in a study of identical twins. TCRdb called the 5' RACE reads again in MiXCR, with one record for every CDR3 protein. The data contain just under 650,000 distinct CDR3 sequences, roughly 7.1% of them singletons. These records were also assigned to another study, of yellow fever vaccine responses in identical twins.

The material sequenced was PBMCs. Receptors originate from a woman aged 18 to 35 in good health.

The V and J genes are TRBV18 and TRBJ2-7; D is perhaps TRBD1 (5 bases). The CDR3 has 15 amino acids. The germline V gene has CDR1 KGHSH and CDR2 LQKENI. V lost 2 bases to trimming and J lost 3 bases, with 14 bases between them. DNA for the CDR3: TGTGCCAGCTCACCAGGGGCCGTAGTAGACTACGAGCAGTACTTC. It codes for CASSPGAVVDYEQYF.

V gene TRBV11-2 combines with J gene TRBJ2-7; 7 bases map to TRBD1. CDR1 and CDR2 (germline): SGHAT, FQNNGV. This CDR3 comprises 17 residues. Trimming took 5 bases from V and 2 from J; bases not matched to a gene: 15. CDR3 residues: CASSRPSFTGDTYEQYF. Here the CDR3 DNA reads TGTGCCAGCAGCCGTCCTTCATTTACAGGGGATACCTACGAGCAGTACTTC.

This clonotype was counted many times. The chain is built from TRBV5-1 and TRBJ2-2, with D perhaps matching TRBD2 (5 bases). The V end lost 1 base, the J end lost 4 bases, and 11 bases lay between the germline ends. The length of the CDR3 is 15 residues. CDR1 SGHRS and CDR2 YFSETQ come from the germline V gene. The CDR3 loop is CASSLIAGVTGELFF. The CDR3 DNA reads as TGCGCCAGCAGCTTGATCGCCGGGGTCACCGGGGAGCTGTTTTTT.

CDR3 sequence reads: CASSTPGLAEVEQYF. Here the CDR3 DNA reads TGTGCCAGCAGTACGCCGGGACTAGCGGAGGTCGAGCAGTACTTC. The chain recombines TRBV27 with TRBJ2-7, with TRBD2 matching over 11 bases. With 5 bases clipped from V and 6 bases from J, the junction kept 9 bases outside the gene matches. CDR1 is MNHEY and CDR2 is SMNVEV in the germline V gene (reference sequence). CDR3 size: 15 residues.

The CDR3 is CASSERVHGGTGGYEQFF. The CDR3, as DNA: TGTGCCAGCAGTGAACGAGTACATGGGGGGACAGGGGGCTATGAGCAGTTCTTC. J is TRBJ2-1 and V is TRBV6-1; 12 bases align to TRBD1. Germline lookup yields CDR1 MNHNS and CDR2 SASEGT. The CDR3 is made up of 18 amino acids. Trimming took 2 bases from V and 8 from J; bases not matched to a gene: 13.